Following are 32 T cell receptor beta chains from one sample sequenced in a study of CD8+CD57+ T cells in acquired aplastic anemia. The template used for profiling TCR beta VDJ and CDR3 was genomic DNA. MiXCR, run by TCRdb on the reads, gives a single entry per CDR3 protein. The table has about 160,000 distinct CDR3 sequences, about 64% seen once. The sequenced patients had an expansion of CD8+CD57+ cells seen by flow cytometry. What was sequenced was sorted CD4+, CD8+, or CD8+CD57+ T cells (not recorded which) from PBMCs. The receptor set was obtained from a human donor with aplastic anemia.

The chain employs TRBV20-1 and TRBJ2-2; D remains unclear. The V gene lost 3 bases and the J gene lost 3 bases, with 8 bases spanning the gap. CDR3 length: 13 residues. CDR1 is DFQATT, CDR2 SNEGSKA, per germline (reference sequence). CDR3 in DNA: TGCAGTGCTAGGACGGGTCACACCGGGGAGCTGTTTTTT. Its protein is CSARTGHTGELFF.

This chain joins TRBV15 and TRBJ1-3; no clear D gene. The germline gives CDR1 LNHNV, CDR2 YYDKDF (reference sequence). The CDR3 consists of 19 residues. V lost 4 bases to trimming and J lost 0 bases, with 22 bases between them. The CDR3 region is CATSKEREGSHSSGNTIYF. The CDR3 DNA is TGTGCCACCAGCAAGGAAAGGGAAGGTTCCCACAGCTCTGGAAACACCATATATTTT.

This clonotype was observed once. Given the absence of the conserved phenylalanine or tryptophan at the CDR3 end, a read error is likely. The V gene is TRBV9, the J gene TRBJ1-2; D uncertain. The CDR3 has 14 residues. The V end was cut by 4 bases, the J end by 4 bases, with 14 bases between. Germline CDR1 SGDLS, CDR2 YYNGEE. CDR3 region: CASSPQEASYGYTS. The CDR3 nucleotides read TGTGCCAGCAGCCCCCAGGAGGCGAGCTATGGCTACACCTCC.

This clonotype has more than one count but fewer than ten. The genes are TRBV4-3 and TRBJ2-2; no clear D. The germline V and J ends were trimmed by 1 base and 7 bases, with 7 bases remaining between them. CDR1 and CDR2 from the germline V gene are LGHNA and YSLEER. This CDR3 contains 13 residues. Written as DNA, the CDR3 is TGCGCCAGCAGCCAAGGCTCTAGCGGGGAGCTGTTTTTT. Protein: CASSQGSSGELFF.

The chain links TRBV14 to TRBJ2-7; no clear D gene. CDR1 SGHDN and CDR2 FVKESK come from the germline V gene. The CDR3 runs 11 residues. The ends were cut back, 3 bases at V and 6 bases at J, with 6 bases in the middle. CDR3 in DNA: TGTGCCAGCAGCCACCGGGCCGAGCAGTACTTC. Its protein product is CASSHRAEQYF. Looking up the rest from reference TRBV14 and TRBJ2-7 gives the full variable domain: EAGVTQFPSHSVIEKGQTVTLRCDPISGHDNLYWYRRVMGKEIKFLLHFVKESKQDESGMPNNRFLAERTGGTYSTLKVQPAELEDSGVYFCASSHRAEQYFGPGTRLTVT.

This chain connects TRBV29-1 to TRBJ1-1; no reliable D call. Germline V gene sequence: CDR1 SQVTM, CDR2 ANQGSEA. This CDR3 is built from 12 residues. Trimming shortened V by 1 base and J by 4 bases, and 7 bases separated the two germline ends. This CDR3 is CSVEGAATEAFF. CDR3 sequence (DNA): TGCAGCGTTGAAGGGGCAGCCACTGAAGCTTTCTTT. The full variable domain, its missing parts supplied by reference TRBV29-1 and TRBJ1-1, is SAVISQKPSRDICQRGTSLTIQCQVDSQVTMMFWYRQQPGQSLTLIATANQGSEATYESGFVIDKFPISRPNLTFSTLTVSNMSPEDSSIYLCSVEGAATEAFFGQGTRLTVV.

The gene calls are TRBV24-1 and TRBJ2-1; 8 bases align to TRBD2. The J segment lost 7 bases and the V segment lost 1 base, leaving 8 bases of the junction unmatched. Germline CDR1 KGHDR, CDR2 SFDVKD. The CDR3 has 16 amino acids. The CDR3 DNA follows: TGTGCCACCAGTGATTTTGTGGCGGGGGGAGGGAATGAGCAGTTCTTC. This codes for CATSDFVAGGGNEQFF.

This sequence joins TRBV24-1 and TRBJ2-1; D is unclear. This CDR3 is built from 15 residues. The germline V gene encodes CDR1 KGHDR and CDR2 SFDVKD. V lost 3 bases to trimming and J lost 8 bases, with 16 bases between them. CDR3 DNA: TGTGCCACCAGTGATCCCTCGCCTAGTGTGGATGAGCAGTTCTTC. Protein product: CATSDPSPSVDEQFF.

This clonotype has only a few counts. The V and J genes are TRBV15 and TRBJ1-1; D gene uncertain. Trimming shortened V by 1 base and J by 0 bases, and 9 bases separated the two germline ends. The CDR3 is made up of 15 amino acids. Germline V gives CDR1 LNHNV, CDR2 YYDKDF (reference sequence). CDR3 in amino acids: CATSRVRILNTEAFF. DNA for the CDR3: TGTGCCACCAGCAGAGTGCGGATTTTGAACACTGAAGCTTTCTTT.

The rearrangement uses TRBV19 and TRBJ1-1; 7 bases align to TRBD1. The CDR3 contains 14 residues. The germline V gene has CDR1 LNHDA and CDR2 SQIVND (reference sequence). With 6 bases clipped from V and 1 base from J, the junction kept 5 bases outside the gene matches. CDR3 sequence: CASSAGQQNTEAFF. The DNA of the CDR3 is TGTGCCAGTAGCGCGGGACAGCAGAACACTGAAGCTTTCTTT.

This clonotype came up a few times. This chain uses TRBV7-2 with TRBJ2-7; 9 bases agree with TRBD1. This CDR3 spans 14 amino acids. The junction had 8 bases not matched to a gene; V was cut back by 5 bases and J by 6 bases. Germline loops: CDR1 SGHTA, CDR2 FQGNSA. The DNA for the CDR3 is TGTGCCAGCAGCCCCCAGGGACAGGGTGGCGAGCAGTACTTC. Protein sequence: CASSPQGQGGEQYF.

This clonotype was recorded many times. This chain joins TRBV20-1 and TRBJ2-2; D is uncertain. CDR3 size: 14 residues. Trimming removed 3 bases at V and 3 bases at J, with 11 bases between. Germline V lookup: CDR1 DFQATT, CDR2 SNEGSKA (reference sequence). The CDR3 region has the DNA TGCAGTGCTAGTACGGGCAGTGACACCGGGGAGCTGTTTTTT. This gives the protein CSASTGSDTGELFF.

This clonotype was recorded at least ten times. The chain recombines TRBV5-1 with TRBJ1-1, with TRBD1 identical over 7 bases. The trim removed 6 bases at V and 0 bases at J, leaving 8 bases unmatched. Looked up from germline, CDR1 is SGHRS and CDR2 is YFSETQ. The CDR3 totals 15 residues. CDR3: CASTSGGDMNTEAFF. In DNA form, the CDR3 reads TGCGCCAGCACCTCAGGGGGGGACATGAACACTGAAGCTTTCTTT.

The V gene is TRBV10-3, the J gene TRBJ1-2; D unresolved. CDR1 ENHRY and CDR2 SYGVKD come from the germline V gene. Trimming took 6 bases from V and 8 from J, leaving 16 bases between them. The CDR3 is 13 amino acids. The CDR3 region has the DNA TGTGCCATCAGGAAAGACCTCGTGGGCGGCTACACCTTC. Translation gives CAIRKDLVGGYTF.

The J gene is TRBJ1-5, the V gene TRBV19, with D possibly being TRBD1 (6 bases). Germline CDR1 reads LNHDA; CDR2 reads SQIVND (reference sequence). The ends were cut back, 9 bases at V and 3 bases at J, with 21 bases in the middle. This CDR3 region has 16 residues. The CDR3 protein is CASTTTGRSINQPQHF. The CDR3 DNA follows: TGTGCCAGCACCACAACAGGGAGGTCAATCAATCAGCCCCAGCATTTT. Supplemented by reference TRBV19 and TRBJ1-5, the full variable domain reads DGGITQSPKYLFRKEGQNVTLSCEQNLNHDAMYWYRQDPGQGLRLIYYSQIVNDFQKGDIAEGYSVSREKKESFPLTVTSAQKNPTAFYLCASTTTGRSINQPQHFGDGTRLSIL.

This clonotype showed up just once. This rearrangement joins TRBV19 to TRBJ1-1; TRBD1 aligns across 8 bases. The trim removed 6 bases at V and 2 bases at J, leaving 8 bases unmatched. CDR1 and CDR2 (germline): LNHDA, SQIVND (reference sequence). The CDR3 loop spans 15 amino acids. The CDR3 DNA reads TGTGCCAGTAGCGCGTACAGGGGGGCCAACACTGAAGCTTTCTTT. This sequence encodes CASSAYRGANTEAFF.

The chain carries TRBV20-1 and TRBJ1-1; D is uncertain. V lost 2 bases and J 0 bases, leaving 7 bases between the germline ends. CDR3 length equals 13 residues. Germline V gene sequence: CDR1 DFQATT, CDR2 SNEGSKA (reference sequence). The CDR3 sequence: CSARTGMNTEAFF. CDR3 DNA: TGCAGTGCTAGAACTGGGATGAACACTGAAGCTTTCTTT.

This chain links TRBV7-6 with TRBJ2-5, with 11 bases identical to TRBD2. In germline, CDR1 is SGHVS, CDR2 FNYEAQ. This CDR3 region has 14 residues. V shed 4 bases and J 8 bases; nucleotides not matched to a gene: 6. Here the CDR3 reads CASSSSGGSSTQYF. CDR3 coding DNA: TGTGCCAGCAGCTCTAGCGGGGGGTCAAGCACCCAGTACTTC.

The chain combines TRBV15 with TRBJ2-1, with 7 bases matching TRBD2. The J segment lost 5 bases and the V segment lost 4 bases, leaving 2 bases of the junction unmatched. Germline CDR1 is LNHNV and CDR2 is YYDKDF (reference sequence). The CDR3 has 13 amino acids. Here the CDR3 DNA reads TGTGCCACCAGCATCGGGGGGAACAATGAGCAGTTCTTC. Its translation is CATSIGGNNEQFF.

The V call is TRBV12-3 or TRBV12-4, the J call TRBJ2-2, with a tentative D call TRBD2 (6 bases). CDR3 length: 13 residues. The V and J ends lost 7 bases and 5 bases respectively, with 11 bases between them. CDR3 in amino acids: CASILRGTGELFF. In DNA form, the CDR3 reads TGTGCCAGCATCCTACGGGGGACCGGGGAGCTGTTTTTT.

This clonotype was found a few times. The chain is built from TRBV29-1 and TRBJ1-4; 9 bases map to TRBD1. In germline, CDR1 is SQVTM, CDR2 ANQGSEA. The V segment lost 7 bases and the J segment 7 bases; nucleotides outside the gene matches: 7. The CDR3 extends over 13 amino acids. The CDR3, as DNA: TGCAGCGCCAAACAGGGGGCCGGTGAAAAACTGTTTTTT. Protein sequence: CSAKQGAGEKLFF. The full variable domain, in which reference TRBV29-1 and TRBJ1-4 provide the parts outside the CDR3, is SAVISQKPSRDICQRGTSLTIQCQVDSQVTMMFWYRQQPGQSLTLIATANQGSEATYESGFVIDKFPISRPNLTFSTLTVSNMSPEDSSIYLCSAKQGAGEKLFFGSGTQLSVL.

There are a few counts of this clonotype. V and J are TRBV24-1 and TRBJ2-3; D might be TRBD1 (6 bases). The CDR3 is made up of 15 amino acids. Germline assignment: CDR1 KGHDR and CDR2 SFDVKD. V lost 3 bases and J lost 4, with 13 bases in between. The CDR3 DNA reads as TGTGCCACCAGTGATCCCACAGGGTGGGCAGATACGCAGTATTTT. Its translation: CATSDPTGWADTQYF.

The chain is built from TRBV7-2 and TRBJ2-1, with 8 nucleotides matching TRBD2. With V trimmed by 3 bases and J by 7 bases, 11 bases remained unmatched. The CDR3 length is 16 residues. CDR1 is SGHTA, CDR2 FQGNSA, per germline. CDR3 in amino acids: CASSFVGGAGSNEQFF. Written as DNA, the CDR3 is TGTGCCAGCAGCTTTGTCGGGGGGGCCGGGTCGAATGAGCAGTTCTTC.

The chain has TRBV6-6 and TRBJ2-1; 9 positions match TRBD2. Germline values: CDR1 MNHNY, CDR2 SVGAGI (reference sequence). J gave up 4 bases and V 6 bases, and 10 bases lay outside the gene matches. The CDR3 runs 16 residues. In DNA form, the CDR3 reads TGTGCCAGCAGCCAAAGGGCGGGAGGGAATTACAATGAGCAGTTCTTC. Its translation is CASSQRAGGNYNEQFF.

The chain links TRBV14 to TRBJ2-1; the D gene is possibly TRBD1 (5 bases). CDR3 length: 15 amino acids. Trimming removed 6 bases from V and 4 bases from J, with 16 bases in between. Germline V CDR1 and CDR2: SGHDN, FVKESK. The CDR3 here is CASRQTARPYNEQFF. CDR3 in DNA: TGTGCCAGCAGACAGACAGCGCGCCCTTACAATGAGCAGTTCTTC.

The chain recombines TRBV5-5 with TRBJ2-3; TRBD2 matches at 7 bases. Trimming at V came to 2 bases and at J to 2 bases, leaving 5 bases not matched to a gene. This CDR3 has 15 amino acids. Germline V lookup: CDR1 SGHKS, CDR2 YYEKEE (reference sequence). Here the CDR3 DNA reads TGTGCCAGCAGCTTTAGCGGGCTTCCCACAGATACGCAGTATTTT. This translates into CASSFSGLPTDTQYF.

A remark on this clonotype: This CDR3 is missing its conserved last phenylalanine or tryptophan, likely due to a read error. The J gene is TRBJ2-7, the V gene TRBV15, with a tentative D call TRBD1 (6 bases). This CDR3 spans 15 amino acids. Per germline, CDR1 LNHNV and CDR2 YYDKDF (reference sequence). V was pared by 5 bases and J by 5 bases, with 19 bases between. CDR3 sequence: CATSAGQSRIDEQYL. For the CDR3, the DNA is TGTGCCACCAGCGCAGGACAGAGTCGGATCGACGAGCAGTACCTC.

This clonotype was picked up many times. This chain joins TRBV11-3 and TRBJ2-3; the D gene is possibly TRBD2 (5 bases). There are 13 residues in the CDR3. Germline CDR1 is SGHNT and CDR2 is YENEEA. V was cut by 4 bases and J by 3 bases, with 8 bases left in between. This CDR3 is CASSSSGTDTQYF. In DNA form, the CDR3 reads TGTGCCAGCAGCTCCAGCGGAACAGATACGCAGTATTTT.

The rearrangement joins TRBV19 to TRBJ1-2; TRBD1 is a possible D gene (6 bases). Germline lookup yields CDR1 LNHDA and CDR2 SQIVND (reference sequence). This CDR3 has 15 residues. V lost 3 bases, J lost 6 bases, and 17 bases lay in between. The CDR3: CASSIFGGAPDGYTF. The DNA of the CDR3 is TGTGCCAGTAGTATTTTTGGGGGCGCCCCGGATGGCTACACCTTC.

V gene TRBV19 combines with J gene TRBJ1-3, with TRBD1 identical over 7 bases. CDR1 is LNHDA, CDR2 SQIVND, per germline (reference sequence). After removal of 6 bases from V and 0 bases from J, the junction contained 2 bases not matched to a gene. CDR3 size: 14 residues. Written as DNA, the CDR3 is TGTGCCAGTAGGACAGGGAGCTCTGGAAACACCATATATTTT. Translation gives CASRTGSSGNTIYF.

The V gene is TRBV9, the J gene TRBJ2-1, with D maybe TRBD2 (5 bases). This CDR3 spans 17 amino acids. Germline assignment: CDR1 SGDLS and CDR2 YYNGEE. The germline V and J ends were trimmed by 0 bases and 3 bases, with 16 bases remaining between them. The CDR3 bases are TGTGCCAGCAGCGTAGGCCAGACTATTGCGGTCTACAATGAGCAGTTCTTC. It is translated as CASSVGQTIAVYNEQFF.

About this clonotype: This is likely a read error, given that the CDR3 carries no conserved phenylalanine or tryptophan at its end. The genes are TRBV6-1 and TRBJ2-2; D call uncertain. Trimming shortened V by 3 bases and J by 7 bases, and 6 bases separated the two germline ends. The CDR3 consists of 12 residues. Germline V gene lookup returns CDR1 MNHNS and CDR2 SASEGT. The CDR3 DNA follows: TGTGCCAGCAGTGAGTATGACGGGGAGCTGTTTTTG. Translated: CASSEYDGELFL.